The T cell receptor (beta chain) under discussion was sequenced for a study of T cells in Graves' hyperthyroidism and ophthalmopathy. Authors of the study amplified TCR beta CDR3 regions from RNA transcripts. A set of HTBI primers served as the primers for a first-round RT-PCR of the TCR CDR3. TCRdb reprocessed the multiplex PCR reads with MiXCR, giving one entry per CDR3 protein. Of about 760,000 distinct CDR3 sequences listed, over 35% are singletons. This clonotype was seen a few times. Clinical symptoms, serum thyroxine and TRAb, thyroid ultrasound and orbital computed tomography were used for the diagnoses. The sample was blood. This receptor was taken from a woman in her thirties or forties with Graves' hyperthyroidism.

In DNA form, the CDR3 reads TGTGCCAGCAGTTCCCAGGGACTGGTGGGCTACACCTTC. Translation: CASSSQGLVGYTF. V and J are TRBV12-3 or TRBV12-4 and TRBJ1-2; a weak D match, TRBD1 (5 bases). CDR3 size: 13 residues. Trimming shortened V by 4 bases and J by 8 bases, and 14 bases separated the two germline ends.